What follows are 22 T cell receptor beta chains derived from one specimen sequenced in a study of PD-1 blockade in mismatch repair-deficient tumors. TCRdb keeps only in-frame clones here, not all; method: immunoSEQ multiplex PCR. The sample records 85,000 to 130,000 clones, 82% being singletons. The sample in question was peripheral blood, obtained 35 to 37 weeks after starting pembrolizumab. These TCRs come from an adult with mismatch repair-deficient cancer.

This chain links TRBV19 with TRBJ2-7, with 10 bases matching TRBD2. From germline, CDR1 is LNHDA and CDR2 SQIVND (reference sequence). The CDR3 runs 14 residues. V gave up 10 bases and J gave up 0 bases; unmatched junction bases: 6. CDR3 in DNA: TGTGCCACTCAATGGACTAGCGGCTCCTACGAGCAGTACTTC. Amino acid sequence: CATQWTSGSYEQYF.

The CDR3 protein is CASSQEQGHYGYTF. The CDR3 bases are TGTGCCAGCAGCCAGGAACAGGGACACTATGGCTACACCTTC. The chain has TRBV14 and TRBJ1-2; D may be TRBD1 (6 bases). The CDR3 loop spans 14 amino acids. Trimming cost V 3 bases and J 3 bases, with 11 bases left between them. Germline V CDR1 and CDR2: SGHDN, FVKESK. Complete variable domain (other parts from reference TRBV14 and TRBJ1-2): EAGVTQFPSHSVIEKGQTVTLRCDPISGHDNLYWYRRVMGKEIKFLLHFVKESKQDESGMPNNRFLAERTGGTYSTLKVQPAELEDSGVYFCASSQEQGHYGYTFGSGTRLTVV.

The table lists this clone with a few counts. The chain is built from TRBV28 and TRBJ2-7, with a tentative D call TRBD1 (5 bases). The CDR3 is 12 residues long. The germline gives CDR1 MDHEN, CDR2 SYDVKM. Trimming cost V 11 bases and J 2 bases, with 13 bases left between them. The CDR3 sequence is CASRTTAYEQYF. CDR3 in DNA: TGTGCCTCCCGGACAACTGCCTACGAGCAGTACTTC.

The chain links TRBV6-5 to TRBJ1-2; 7 positions match TRBD1. V was clipped by 10 bases and J by 4 bases; unmatched bases: 9. Per the germline V gene, CDR1 is MNHEY and CDR2 is SVGAGI. This CDR3 region has 13 residues. The CDR3 loop reads CATYSGQFYGYTF. DNA of the CDR3: TGTGCCACATATTCGGGACAGTTCTATGGCTACACCTTC.

The J gene is TRBJ1-2, the V gene TRBV30, with a possible D match to TRBD1 (5 bases). The CDR3 is 13 residues long. Trimming cost V 7 bases and J 4 bases, with 16 bases left between them. Germline CDR1 is GTSNPN and CDR2 is SVGIG (reference sequence). The CDR3 is CASARDGTYGYTF. CDR3 in DNA: TGTGCCTCGGCCAGGGACGGAACCTATGGCTACACCTTC.

This chain uses TRBV28 with TRBJ1-4; a weak D match, TRBD1 (6 bases). Trimming left V 2 bases short and J 6 bases short, with 10 bases between. CDR1 and CDR2 from the germline V gene are MDHEN and SYDVKM. This CDR3 has 14 residues. CDR3: CASSLGQHHEKLFF. The DNA for the CDR3 is TGTGCCAGCAGTTTAGGACAGCACCATGAAAAACTGTTTTTT.

Only one count was recorded for this clone. This chain uses TRBV7-9 with TRBJ2-1, with 8 bases lining up with TRBD2. Germline V gene lookup returns CDR1 SEHNR and CDR2 FQNEAQ (reference sequence). The CDR3 extends over 13 amino acids. Trimming cost V 5 bases and J 7 bases; bases outside gene matches: 4. CDR3 bases: TGTGCCAGCAGCCGGACTAGCAGAAATGAGCAGTTCTTC. Encoded protein: CASSRTSRNEQFF.

V and J are TRBV29-1 and TRBJ2-5; D uncertain. The germline V gene has CDR1 SQVTM and CDR2 ANQGSEA. The V end was cut by 7 bases, the J end by 2 bases, with 8 bases between. The CDR3 totals 11 residues. Here the CDR3 reads CSGGRQETQYF. In DNA form, the CDR3 reads TGCAGCGGCGGTCGGCAAGAGACCCAGTACTTC.

The chain is built from TRBV9 and TRBJ2-3; D possibly corresponds to TRBD2 (6 bases). Between the trimmed V and J ends, which lost 0 bases and 0 bases, there was a span of 20 bases. The CDR3 length is 19 residues. Germline V lookup: CDR1 SGDLS, CDR2 YYNGEE. CDR3 sequence: CASSVAPGGASPSTDTQYF. For the CDR3, the DNA is TGTGCCAGCAGCGTAGCCCCCGGCGGGGCAAGCCCTAGCACAGATACGCAGTATTTT.

V and J are TRBV29-1 and TRBJ2-6; the D gene is possibly TRBD1 (5 bases). CDR1 is SQVTM, CDR2 ANQGSEA, per germline. The CDR3 length is 12 residues. V lost 6 bases and J lost 11, with 14 bases in between. The CDR3 DNA reads as TGCAGCGTCGCAAGTACAGGCGACGTCCTGACTTTC. Translation gives CSVASTGDVLTF.

V is TRBV5-1 and J is TRBJ1-4, with D maybe TRBD1 (5 bases). Germline V gene data show CDR1 as SGHRS and CDR2 as YFSETQ. The CDR3 length is 15 residues. Trimming left V 4 bases short and J 3 bases short, with 13 bases between. CDR3 loop: CASSPGAGANEKLFF. The DNA of the CDR3 is TGCGCCAGCAGCCCAGGTGCGGGGGCTAATGAAAAACTGTTTTTT.

In DNA form, the CDR3 reads TGTGCCAGCAGCTTATCTCAGTTGAGGGGGTCGAATCAGCCCCAGCATTTT. This encodes CASSLSQLRGSNQPQHF. This chain connects TRBV7-3 to TRBJ1-5; TRBD1 might be the D (6 bases). Germline loops: CDR1 SGHTA, CDR2 FQGTGA. V was pared by 2 bases and J by 4 bases, with 18 bases between. The CDR3 extends over 17 amino acids.

This rearrangement joins TRBV5-4 to TRBJ2-1; 11 bases are shared with TRBD2. Trimming removed 0 bases from V and 6 bases from J; junction bases left unmatched: 5. Germline CDR1 is SGHNT and CDR2 is YYREEE (reference sequence). The CDR3 totals 16 residues. This CDR3 is CASSLAALAGVNEQFF. The DNA for the CDR3 is TGTGCCAGCAGCTTGGCGGCACTAGCGGGAGTCAATGAGCAGTTCTTC.

There are a few counts of this clone. J is TRBJ2-1 and V is TRBV9, with 9 bases identical to TRBD2. Germline values: CDR1 SGDLS, CDR2 YYNGEE. The CDR3 is made up of 16 amino acids. J gave up 1 base and V 4 bases, and 6 bases lay outside the gene matches. CDR3 coding DNA: TGTGCCAGCAGCCCCAATAGCGGGAGTTCCTACAATGAGCAGTTCTTC. Protein product: CASSPNSGSSYNEQFF.

The V gene is TRBV7-9, the J gene TRBJ2-7, with D possibly matching TRBD1 (5 bases). From germline, CDR1 is SEHNR and CDR2 FQNEAQ (reference sequence). Between the trimmed V and J ends, which lost 0 bases and 0 bases, there was a span of 12 bases. This CDR3 is built from 16 residues. The CDR3 DNA sequence: TGTGCCAGCAGCTTAGCGCTCGGACAAAACTCCTACGAGCAGTACTTC. Protein: CASSLALGQNSYEQYF.

This sequence joins TRBV6-6 and TRBJ2-1, with 11 bases identical to TRBD2. Germline lookup yields CDR1 MNHNY and CDR2 SVGAGI (reference sequence). The CDR3 has 16 amino acids. The V segment lost 4 bases and the J segment 4 bases; nucleotides outside the gene matches: 6. The CDR3 spells CASSSNLAGGYNEQFF. Written as DNA, the CDR3 is TGTGCCAGCAGTTCCAACCTAGCGGGAGGTTACAATGAGCAGTTCTTC.

The table lists this clone with a few counts. This chain uses TRBV7-2 with TRBJ1-3, with D unclear. Germline CDR1 is SGHTA and CDR2 is FQGNSA. The CDR3 length is 14 residues. Trimming stripped 5 bases from V and 2 bases from J, with 10 bases between. The CDR3 nucleotides read TGTGCCAGCAGCATTACTCCTGCTGGAAACACCATATATTTT. This gives the protein CASSITPAGNTIYF.

The chain couples TRBV5-1 to TRBJ2-1, with 8 bases matching TRBD2. The V and J ends lost 9 bases and 7 bases, in that order; junction bases with no gene match: 18. The CDR3 contains 16 residues. Germline lookup yields CDR1 SGHRS and CDR2 YFSETQ. The CDR3 bases are TGCGCCACTGCACCCAATGGGGCGGGAGGTGGGAATGAGCAGTTCTTC. Translating gives CATAPNGAGGGNEQFF.

The V gene is TRBV11-3, the J gene TRBJ2-1; the D is unclear. Trimming took off 0 bases at V and 8 bases at J, with 5 bases between the two ends. This CDR3 contains 12 residues. Germline V CDR1 and CDR2: SGHNT, YENEEA. The CDR3 bases are TGTGCCAGCAGCTTAGAAGTATATGAGCAGTTCTTC. Encoded protein: CASSLEVYEQFF. Full variable domain (outside the CDR3, taken from reference TRBV11-3 and TRBJ2-1): EAGVVQSPRYKIIEKKQPVAFWCNPISGHNTLYWYLQNLGQGPELLIRYENEEAVDDSQLPKDRFSAERLKGVDSTLKIQPAELGDSAVYLCASSLEVYEQFFGPGTRLTVL.

This clone was picked up one time. The CDR3 nucleotides read TGTGCCAGCTGTCGTAAGCTGAACACTGAAGCTTTCTTT. The encoded protein is CASCRKLNTEAFF. The rearrangement joins TRBV6-1 to TRBJ1-1; D ambiguous. CDR1 is MNHNS and CDR2 is SASEGT in the germline V gene. Trimming cost V 8 bases and J 0 bases, with 10 bases left between them. The CDR3 has 13 residues.

J is TRBJ1-2 and V is TRBV6-1; D gene unclear. The CDR3 contains 12 residues. V was cut by 3 bases and J by 8 bases, with 10 bases left in between. Germline V gives CDR1 MNHNS, CDR2 SASEGT. The CDR3 nucleotides read TGTGCCAGCAGTGACCGGGCGTTCGGCTACACCTTC. Its translation is CASSDRAFGYTF.

This clone came up once. The chain recombines TRBV19 with TRBJ2-1, with a tentative D call TRBD2 (5 bases). Germline V CDR1 and CDR2: LNHDA, SQIVND (reference sequence). The CDR3 runs to 14 residues. Trimming took 5 bases from V and 2 from J, leaving 10 bases between them. DNA for the CDR3: TGTGCCAGTAGTCGTCAGACTACCTACAATGAGCAGTTCTTC. It is translated as CASSRQTTYNEQFF.